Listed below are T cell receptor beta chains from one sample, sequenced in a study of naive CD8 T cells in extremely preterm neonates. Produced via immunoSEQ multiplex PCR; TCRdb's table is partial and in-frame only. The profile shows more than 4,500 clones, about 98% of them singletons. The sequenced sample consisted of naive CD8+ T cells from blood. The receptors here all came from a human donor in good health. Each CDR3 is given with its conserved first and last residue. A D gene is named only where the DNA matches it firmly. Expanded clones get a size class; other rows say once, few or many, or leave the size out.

CASSNRLGGNHGYTF,TGTGCCAGCAGTAACAGGTTGGGGGGGAACCATGGCTACACCTTC,TRBJ1-2,15,.,TRBV27,.
CASRLYDSYEQYF,TGTGCCAGCAGGCTTTATGACAGCTACGAGCAGTACTTC,TRBJ2-7,13,.,TRBV14,.
CASSRSGSSYNEQFF,TGTGCCAGCAGCCGTAGCGGGAGCTCCTACAATGAGCAGTTCTTC,TRBJ2-1,15,.,TRBV13,TRBD2
CASSESTWRGPNTGELFF,TGTGCCAGCAGTGAATCCACTTGGAGGGGACCGAACACCGGGGAGCTGTTTTTT,TRBJ2-2,18,.,TRBV25-1,.
CAISLDRLYEQYF,TGTGCCATCTCACTCGACAGATTATACGAGCAGTACTTC,TRBJ2-7,13,.,TRBV6-1,.
CASSWVSGGWNTEAFF,TGTGCCAGCAGTTGGGTTTCCGGCGGGTGGAACACTGAAGCTTTCTTT,TRBJ1-1,16,.,TRBV28,.
CASSYSLAPSYNEQFF,TGTGCCAGCAGTTACTCCCTAGCGCCCTCTTACAATGAGCAGTTCTTC,TRBJ2-1,16,.,TRBV6-5,.
CASSILAGGHNEQFF,TGTGCCAGTAGCATCCTAGCGGGAGGTCACAATGAGCAGTTCTTC,TRBJ2-1,15,.,TRBV19,TRBD2
CASSFTGDTNTGELFF,TGTGCCAGCAGTTTTACAGGCGATACGAACACCGGGGAGCTGTTTTTT,TRBJ2-2,16,.,TRBV28,.
CASSVTGGNTEAFF,TGTGCCAGCAGCGTTACAGGGGGGAACACTGAAGCTTTCTTT,TRBJ1-1,14,once,TRBV9,TRBD1
CASSVLYSDRVPVNEQFF,TGTGCCAGTAGTGTCCTCTATTCCGACAGGGTCCCTGTCAATGAGCAGTTCTTC,TRBJ2-1,18,.,TRBV19,TRBD1
CASSQQGGVTEAFF,TGCGCCAGCAGCCAACAAGGGGGAGTCACTGAAGCTTTCTTT,TRBJ1-1,14,.,TRBV4-1,.
CASSELEDADTQYF,TGTGCCAGCAGTGAACTAGAAGATGCAGATACGCAGTATTTT,TRBJ2-3,14,.,TRBV6-1,.
CASTPWWTNKNIQYF,TGTGCCAGCACCCCCTGGTGGACTAACAAAAACATTCAGTACTTC,TRBJ2-4,15,.,TRBV9,.
CAWIGQGAYGYTF,TGTGCCTGGATCGGACAGGGGGCCTATGGCTACACCTTC,TRBJ1-2,13,.,TRBV30,TRBD1
CASSLAGDLNQPQHF,TGTGCCAGCAGCTTGGCGGGGGACCTCAATCAGCCCCAGCATTTT,TRBJ1-5,15,.,TRBV5-6,.
CASSLSGRGLSYNSPLHF,TGTGCCAGCAGTTTATCCGGCAGGGGGCTCTCCTATAATTCACCCCTCCACTTT,TRBJ1-6,18,.,TRBV27,TRBD1
CASSFSGSYEQYF,TGTGCCAGCAGCTTCAGCGGCTCCTACGAGCAGTACTTC,TRBJ2-7,13,.,TRBV7-9,.
CASSFTSGSVNEQFF,TGTGCCAGCAGCTTCACTAGCGGGAGCGTCAATGAGCAGTTCTTC,TRBJ2-1,15,once,TRBV7-3,TRBD2
CATSGTSGSYNEQFF,TGTGCCACCAGCGGAACTAGCGGGAGCTACAATGAGCAGTTCTTC,TRBJ2-1,15,.,TRBV15,TRBD2
CASSLGYGGDSPLHF,TGTGCCAGCAGCCTAGGCTACGGAGGGGATTCACCCCTCCACTTT,TRBJ1-6,15,.,TRBV7-9,.
CASRHRGITYEQYF,TGTGCCAGCAGGCACAGGGGTATCACCTACGAGCAGTACTTC,TRBJ2-7,14,.,TRBV27,TRBD1
CASSLLPFGGSNQPQHF,TGCGCCAGCAGTCTTCTTCCTTTTGGGGGCTCAAATCAGCCCCAGCATTTT,TRBJ1-5,17,.,TRBV23-1,.
CASSEWGAQTETQYF,TGTGCCAGCAGTGAGTGGGGCGCACAAACAGAGACCCAGTACTTC,TRBJ2-5,15,.,TRBV25-1,.
CASRPSGGSSYNEQFF,TGTGCCAGCAGACCTTCCGGCGGGAGCTCCTACAATGAGCAGTTCTTC,TRBJ2-1,16,.,TRBV7-9,TRBD2
CASTPGGEDQPQHF,TGTGCCAGCACCCCCGGTGGAGAGGATCAGCCCCAGCATTTT,TRBJ1-5,14,.,TRBV9,.
CASSRAFF,TGTGCCAGCAGCCGAGCTTTCTTT,TRBJ1-1,8,.,TRBV6-4,.
CASSQGTPAGGPTGELFF,TGTGCCAGCAGCCAAGGCACCCCAGCGGGAGGGCCAACCGGGGAGCTGTTTTTT,TRBJ2-2,18,.,TRBV4-2,TRBD2
CASSPSWAGLEPQHF,TGTGCCAGCAGTCCCTCCTGGGCAGGTTTAGAGCCCCAGCATTTT,TRBJ1-5,15,once,TRBV27,.
CASSQDPQATNEKLFF,TGCGCCAGCAGCCAAGACCCGCAGGCCACTAATGAAAAACTGTTTTTT,TRBJ1-4,16,.,TRBV4-1,.
CASSPLGGLRQETQYF,TGTGCCAGCTCACCACTTGGCGGGTTAAGGCAAGAGACCCAGTACTTC,TRBJ2-5,16,.,TRBV18,.
CASSFLSRRVNSGNTIYF,TGTGCCAGCAGCTTTCTTTCTCGGCGGGTTAACTCTGGAAACACCATATATTTT,TRBJ1-3,18,.,TRBV11-2,.
CASRVDSTSYNSPLHF,TGTGCCAGCAGAGTTGACTCAACCTCCTATAATTCACCCCTCCACTTT,TRBJ1-6,16,.,TRBV27,.
CASRPESSYEQYF,TGTGCCAGCAGGCCTGAGAGCTCCTACGAGCAGTACTTC,TRBJ2-7,13,once,TRBV28,.
CASSLSTPSGHSYNEQFF,TGTGCCAGCAGTTTGTCGACGCCTAGCGGCCACTCCTACAATGAGCAGTTCTTC,TRBJ2-1,18,.,TRBV27,TRBD2
CASSEWEGGLTSYEQYF,TGTGCCAGCAGTGAGTGGGAGGGGGGACTAACCTCCTACGAGCAGTACTTC,TRBJ2-7,17,.,TRBV2,.
CATRSGQETQYF,TGTGCCACCCGCAGCGGCCAAGAGACCCAGTACTTC,TRBJ2-5,12,.,TRBV2,.
CASSTRLAGEEGYEQYF,TGTGCCAGCAGCACCCGACTAGCGGGAGAGGAGGGATACGAGCAGTACTTC,TRBJ2-7,17,.,TRBV13,TRBD2
CASSLMRGSGNTGELFF,TGTGCCAGCAGCTTAATGAGAGGATCCGGGAACACCGGGGAGCTGTTTTTT,TRBJ2-2,17,few,TRBV7-6,.
CASREREGRNNEQFF,TGCGCCAGCAGGGAGCGGGAAGGACGTAACAATGAGCAGTTCTTC,TRBJ2-1,15,.,TRBV4-1,TRBD2
CASSEEDSSYEQYF,TGCGCCAGCAGTGAGGAGGACAGCTCCTACGAGCAGTACTTC,TRBJ2-7,14,.,TRBV10-2,.
CASSVGTDNQPQHF,TGTGCCAGCAGCGTAGGGACAGACAATCAGCCCCAGCATTTT,TRBJ1-5,14,.,TRBV9,.
CASSDLDRSSYNEQFF,TGTGCCAGCAGTGATCTCGACAGGAGCTCCTACAATGAGCAGTTCTTC,TRBJ2-1,16,.,TRBV25-1,.